These 27 T cell receptor beta chains came from one sample sequenced in a study of identical twins. TCRdb itself ran the 5' RACE reads through MiXCR, one entry per CDR3 protein. Here the sample spans about 1.7 million distinct CDR3 sequences, roughly a third being singletons. The material sequenced was cord blood. Receptor source: a newborn girl in good health.

The chain is built from TRBV18 and TRBJ1-2; D ambiguous. There are 12 residues in the CDR3. CDR1 and CDR2 from the germline V gene are KGHSH and LQKENI. The V and J ends lost 4 bases and 7 bases respectively, with 10 bases between them. In nucleotides, the CDR3 is TGTGCCAGCTCACTGATAAAGGGTGGCTACACCTTC. Translated, it gives CASSLIKGGYTF.

The chain recombines TRBV25-1 with TRBJ2-4; D may be TRBD1 or TRBD2 (7 bases each). Germline V gives CDR1 MGHDK, CDR2 SYGVNS. V was trimmed by 5 bases and J by 7 bases, leaving 12 bases between them. This CDR3 contains 13 residues. This CDR3 reads CASSTQGGNIQYF. The CDR3 coding sequence is TGTGCCAGCAGTACCCAGGGGGGGAACATTCAGTACTTC.

V and J are TRBV6-6 and TRBJ2-7; the match to TRBD2 covers 10 bases. The CDR3 is 13 residues long. Germline CDR1 MNHNY, CDR2 SVGAGI (reference sequence). V was pared by 7 bases and J by 5 bases, with 5 bases of the junction left unmatched. CDR3 sequence: CASIGLAVHEQYF. Written as DNA, the CDR3 is TGTGCCAGCATCGGACTAGCGGTACACGAGCAGTACTTC.

There are a few counts of this clonotype. The chain joins TRBV11-2 to TRBJ1-2; 7 positions match TRBD1. CDR3 length equals 15 residues. With 4 bases clipped from V and 4 bases from J, the junction kept 9 bases outside the gene matches. Germline V CDR1 and CDR2: SGHAT, FQNNGV. CDR3 amino acids: CASSSYRGPSYGYTF. CDR3 sequence (DNA): TGTGCCAGCAGCTCCTACAGGGGTCCTAGCTATGGCTACACCTTC.

The chain joins TRBV4-1 to TRBJ2-5; tentative D call: TRBD2 (6 bases). The CDR3 length is 17 residues. V lost 0 bases to trimming and J lost 11 bases, with 25 bases between them. Germline values: CDR1 MGHRA, CDR2 YSYEKL. CDR3 nucleotides: TGCGCCAGCAGCCAAGATCCGGGTACTAGCTACTACAATGAGCAGTACTTC. The encoded protein is CASSQDPGTSYYNEQYF.

With respect to this clonotype: This sequence may be a read error, since a much larger clone differs from it by one base. The V gene is TRBV4-2, the J gene TRBJ2-1; D possibly corresponds to TRBD1 (5 bases). The germline V gene has CDR1 LGHNA and CDR2 YNFKEQ. CDR3 length: 14 residues. The CDR3 spells CASSQDSRAHERFF. The CDR3 DNA reads TGTGCCAGCAGCCAAGATAGCAGGGCCCATGAGCGGTTCTTC.

This clonotype was observed a handful of times. The chain is built from TRBV27 and TRBJ2-7; perhaps TRBD2 as D (6 bases). V was shortened by 1 base and J by 10 bases, with 17 bases between the two germline ends. The CDR3 is 14 amino acids. Per the germline V gene, CDR1 is MNHEY and CDR2 is SMNVEV (reference sequence). As DNA, the CDR3 is TGTGCCAGCAGTTTATTTGTACAGGAGGGGCCCCAGTACTTC. Residues: CASSLFVQEGPQYF.

In its sample, this clonotype was seen many times. The CDR3 DNA reads TGTGCCACCAGCAGAGCCCCTTTTGGAGATACGCAGTATTTT. Translated: CATSRAPFGDTQYF. The J gene is TRBJ2-3, the V gene TRBV15, with D hard to call. This CDR3 is 14 amino acids long. Trimming left V 1 base short and J 5 bases short, with 10 bases between. CDR1 and CDR2 (germline): LNHNV, YYDKDF (reference sequence).

This clonotype was seen many times. This rearrangement joins TRBV10-3 to TRBJ2-5; D gene ambiguous. The germline CDR1 and CDR2 sequences are ENHRY and SYGVKD. CDR3 length equals 14 residues. Trimming cost V 3 bases and J 2 bases, with 10 bases left between them. The CDR3 loop is CAISDGGSQETQYF. In DNA, the CDR3 is TGTGCCATCAGTGACGGCGGTTCTCAAGAGACCCAGTACTTC.

This clonotype was picked up a small number of times. The V and J genes are TRBV20-1 and TRBJ1-2; 7 nucleotides agree with TRBD1. The CDR3 covers 12 residues. CDR1 and CDR2 (germline): DFQATT, SNEGSKA (reference sequence). DNA of the CDR3: TGCAGGGCGGGACAGCCGAACTATGGCTACACCTTC. As protein: CRAGQPNYGYTF.

This clonotype came up a few times. This chain uses TRBV28 with TRBJ1-4, with TRBD1 as a possible D gene (5 bases). Germline CDR1 and CDR2: MDHEN and SYDVKM. Trimming cost V 5 bases and J 8 bases, with 12 bases left between them. This CDR3 comprises 13 residues. The CDR3 coding sequence is TGTGCCAGCAGTCACCCTGACAGAGAAAAACTGTTTTTT. It codes for CASSHPDREKLFF.

The CDR3 protein is CASSYVSGDNEQFF. The DNA for the CDR3 is TGTGCCAGCAGTTACGTATCGGGAGACAATGAGCAGTTCTTC. The chain links TRBV6-5 to TRBJ2-1; D may be TRBD2 (6 bases). Germline V gene lookup returns CDR1 MNHEY and CDR2 SVGAGI. This CDR3 region has 14 residues. Trimming left V 2 bases short and J 5 bases short, with 10 bases between.

This chain links TRBV7-2 with TRBJ1-3, with a tentative D call TRBD1 (5 bases). The V and J ends lost 2 bases and 4 bases respectively, with 9 bases between them. This CDR3 is built from 14 residues. Germline V lookup: CDR1 SGHTA, CDR2 FQGNSA. The CDR3 DNA reads TGTGCCAGCAGCTTAAGGGGAAGGGGAAACACCATATATTTT. Its protein product is CASSLRGRGNTIYF.

The table lists this clonotype with a few counts. V is TRBV11-2 and J is TRBJ2-7, with D perhaps being TRBD1 or TRBD2 (6 bases each). Germline CDR1 and CDR2: SGHAT and FQNNGV. The CDR3 is made up of 15 amino acids. V was pared by 1 base and J by 2 bases, with 12 bases between. As DNA, the CDR3 is TGTGCCAGCAGCTTAGTATTTGGGGGGCCCTACGAGCAGTACTTC. Its translation: CASSLVFGGPYEQYF. Complete variable domain (other parts from reference TRBV11-2 and TRBJ2-7): EAGVAQSPRYKIIEKRQSVAFWCNPISGHATLYWYQQILGQGPKLLIQFQNNGVVDDSQLPKDRFSAERLKGVDSTLKIQPAKLEDSAVYLCASSLVFGGPYEQYFGPGTRLTVT.

J is TRBJ2-1 and V is TRBV4-2, with TRBD2 matching 8 bases. Trimming at V came to 3 bases and at J to 5 bases, leaving 12 bases not matched to a gene. The germline gives CDR1 LGHNA, CDR2 YNFKEQ. The CDR3 is 17 amino acids. The CDR3 protein is CASSQTGGLRGNNEQFF. CDR3 nucleotides: TGTGCCAGCAGCCAGACGGGAGGGCTTCGAGGGAACAATGAGCAGTTCTTC.

This clonotype was counted once. The chain is built from TRBV24-1 and TRBJ2-7; weak D call: TRBD1 (6 bases). Germline-derived CDR1 and CDR2 are KGHDR and SFDVKD. The CDR3 sequence is 12 residues long. With 8 bases removed from V and 3 bases from J, the gap between germline ends came to 10 bases. The CDR3 sequence: CATIRGVYEQYF. The CDR3 region has the DNA TGTGCCACCATCAGGGGAGTCTACGAGCAGTACTTC.

The rearrangement uses TRBV3-1 and TRBJ2-5; 8 nucleotides line up with TRBD2. Unmatched junction bases numbered 5, after V lost 3 bases and J lost 5 bases. The CDR3 is made up of 14 amino acids. CDR1 and CDR2 (germline): LGHDT, YNNKEL (reference sequence). CDR3 amino acids: CASSQTSVWETQYF. Here the CDR3 DNA reads TGTGCCAGCAGCCAGACTAGCGTATGGGAGACCCAGTACTTC.

The rearrangement uses TRBV27 and TRBJ2-3; 13 bases are a match to TRBD2. V was clipped by 5 bases and J by 4 bases; unmatched bases: 6. The CDR3 sequence is 16 residues long. CDR1 MNHEY and CDR2 SMNVEV come from the germline V gene (reference sequence). The CDR3 is CASSALGTSGADTQYF. CDR3 coding DNA: TGTGCCAGCAGTGCCCTCGGGACTAGCGGGGCAGATACGCAGTATTTT.

In this sample, this clonotype turned up many times. This chain uses TRBV12-5 with TRBJ2-7, with unresolved D. V dropped 9 bases and J dropped 3 bases, with 18 bases sitting between them. The CDR3 is made up of 14 amino acids. Germline V gives CDR1 LGHNT, CDR2 FRNRAP. CDR3 loop: CARAPLLANYEQYF. CDR3 nucleotide sequence: TGTGCTAGGGCGCCCCTCCTCGCGAACTACGAGCAGTACTTC. The full variable domain, completed using reference TRBV12-5 and TRBJ2-7, is DARVTQTPRHKVTEMGQEVTMRCQPILGHNTVFWYRQTMMQGLELLAYFRNRAPLDDSGMPKDRFSAEMPDATLATLKIQPSEPRDSAVYFCARAPLLANYEQYFGPGTRLTVT.

This clonotype appeared a few times. The chain combines TRBV13 with TRBJ2-4, with a weak D call TRBD1 (6 bases). The last part of the DNA fits TRBJ2-7 better; the J call may be wrong. The germline V gene has CDR1 PRHDT and CDR2 FYEKMQ (reference sequence). There are 12 residues in the CDR3. CDR3 in amino acids: CASGYRASEQYF. CDR3 coding DNA: TGTGCCAGCGGTTACAGGGCGTCCGAGCAGTACTTC.

This chain uses TRBV21-1 with TRBJ1-2. TRBV21-1 is listed as a pseudogene. The CDR3 extends over 15 amino acids. CDR3 residues: CASSPQDGTNYGYTF. CDR3 DNA: TGTGCCAGCAGCCCTCAGGACGGTACTAACTATGGCTACACCTTC.

The V gene is TRBV20-1, the J gene TRBJ2-3; TRBD2 aligns across 13 bases. The CDR3 spans 15 residues. Germline assignment: CDR1 DFQATT and CDR2 SNEGSKA (reference sequence). V lost 5 bases, J lost 4 bases, and 6 bases stayed unmatched. The CDR3 here is CSASGTSGIADTQYF. DNA of the CDR3: TGCAGTGCTTCCGGGACTAGCGGGATTGCAGATACGCAGTATTTT.

The sample holds a few counts of this clonotype. This chain uses TRBV25-1 with TRBJ2-7, with TRBD1 matching over 9 bases. The length of the CDR3 is 16 residues. CDR1 is MGHDK, CDR2 SYGVNS, per germline. Germline trimming cut 4 bases from V and 7 bases from J; bases unmatched to any gene: 14. CDR3 in amino acids: CASSVLIGTGKDEQYF. The CDR3 nucleotides read TGTGCCAGCAGTGTGCTGATAGGGACAGGGAAGGATGAGCAGTACTTC.

This clonotype was counted a single time. CDR3 in DNA: TGTGCCAGCAGCGTAGAGGCAGGGTACAATGAGCAGTTCTTC. Translated: CASSVEAGYNEQFF. The V call is TRBV9, the J call TRBJ2-1; D possibly corresponds to TRBD1 (5 bases). The CDR3 runs 14 residues. Trimming took off 0 bases at V and 4 bases at J, with 8 bases between the two ends. In germline, CDR1 is SGDLS, CDR2 YYNGEE.

The sample holds a few counts of this clonotype. The CDR3 protein is CASSYPRQGRNYGYTF. The CDR3 DNA reads TGTGCCAGCAGTTACCCGAGACAGGGGAGGAACTATGGCTACACCTTC. This chain links TRBV6-5 with TRBJ1-2, with 8 positions matching TRBD1. J lost 2 bases, V lost 2 bases, and 7 bases had no gene match. Germline V gives CDR1 MNHEY, CDR2 SVGAGI. The CDR3 spans 16 residues.

With regard to this clonotype: The junction and the germline gene differ at one end; a read error may be behind it. J is TRBJ1-4 and V is TRBV5-1; TRBD1 might be the D (5 bases). Germline CDR1 SGHRS, CDR2 YFSETQ. The CDR3 extends over 15 amino acids. This chain's CDR3 is CASNQLGATNGKLFF. CDR3 bases: TGCGCCAGCAATCAACTCGGGGCAACTAATGGAAAACTGTTTTTT.

The chain links TRBV4-1 to TRBJ2-1; 9 bases match TRBD2. From germline, CDR1 is MGHRA and CDR2 YSYEKL. With 2 bases clipped from V and 9 bases from J, the junction kept 11 bases outside the gene matches. CDR3 length equals 16 residues. CDR3 loop: CASSQRVIAGEVEQFF. CDR3 sequence (DNA): TGCGCCAGCAGCCAAAGAGTAATAGCGGGAGAGGTTGAGCAGTTCTTC.